This is a list of T cell receptor beta chains from one sample in a study of prognosis after radiotherapy for stage I lung cancer. TCRdb reanalysed the multiplex PCR reads using MiXCR and keeps one entry per CDR3 protein. The sample includes approximately 17,000 distinct CDR3 sequences, 29% of them seen just once. The material was PBMCs, obtained before or after stereotactic body radiation therapy (not recorded which). The receptors shown here come from a donor over 45 with non-small cell lung cancer. Both conserved end residues are part of each CDR3. Each record gives: J gene, clone size, D gene, V gene, CDR3 DNA, CDR3 protein. The D gene is left open where the match is weak. Size values are once, few and many counts, or a class for expanded clones, and some rows have none.

J: TRBJ1-6
size: medium-sized
D: .
V: TRBV6-1
DNA: TGTGCCAGCAGTGACAGGGAGGATTCACCCCTCCACTTT
CDR3: CASSDREDSPLHF

J: TRBJ2-3
size: .
D: TRBD2
V: TRBV20-1
DNA: TGCAGTGCTAGAGATCAAGGACTAGCGGCTAGCACAGATACGCAGTATTTT
CDR3: CSARDQGLAASTDTQYF

J: TRBJ2-1
size: many
D: TRBD2
V: TRBV20-1
DNA: TGCAGTGCGTGTGATCTAGCGGACAATGAGCAGTTCTTC
CDR3: CSACDLADNEQFF

J: TRBJ2-1
size: many
D: .
V: TRBV19
DNA: TGTGCCAGTAGTAGCTACAATGAGCAGTTCTTC
CDR3: CASSSYNEQFF

J: TRBJ2-2
size: many
D: .
V: TRBV9
DNA: TGTGCCAGCAGCCCTCGACAGCTTAACACCGGGGAGCTGTTTTTT
CDR3: CASSPRQLNTGELFF

J: TRBJ2-5
size: .
D: TRBD2
V: TRBV6-2/TRBV6-3
DNA: TGCGCCAGCACCACCAAAACTAGCGGGAGCCCCGGGGAGACCCAGTACTTC
CDR3: CASTTKTSGSPGETQYF

J: TRBJ1-2
size: many
D: .
V: TRBV27
DNA: TGTGCCAGCAGTACCCAGGGCTATGGCTACACCTTC
CDR3: CASSTQGYGYTF

J: TRBJ1-1
size: .
D: .
V: TRBV7-8
DNA: TGTGCCAGCAGCTTAGGGACGGGTAACAATGAAGCTTTCTTT
CDR3: CASSLGTGNNEAFF

J: TRBJ2-5
size: many
D: .
V: TRBV7-9
DNA: TGTGCCAGCAGCTTAGGGAGGGGGCGCATGTACTTC
CDR3: CASSLGRGRMYF

J: TRBJ1-2
size: .
D: TRBD1
V: TRBV3-1
DNA: TGTGCCAGCAACCAAGGACAGGGGGCTGACTATGGATACACCTTC
CDR3: CASNQGQGADYGYTF

J: TRBJ1-1
size: many
D: .
V: TRBV29-1
DNA: TGCAGCGGACAGAACACTGAAGCTTTCTTT
CDR3: CSGQNTEAFF

J: TRBJ1-5
size: many
D: .
V: TRBV20-1
DNA: TGCAGTGCCACCGGACGACAACGGGGTCAGCCCCAGCATTTT
CDR3: CSATGRQRGQPQHF

J: TRBJ2-3
size: .
D: .
V: TRBV10-3
DNA: TGTCCCATCAGTGAAACCGCAGATACGCAGTATTTT
CDR3: CPISETADTQYF

J: TRBJ2-5
size: many
D: TRBD1
V: TRBV20-1
DNA: TGCAGTGCTCACCGGGACAGGCATGGGGAGACCCAGTACTTC
CDR3: CSAHRDRHGETQYF

J: TRBJ2-2
size: many
D: .
V: TRBV4-2
DNA: TGTGCCAGCAGCCAGCTATTCAGGGGGACTAGATCCCCCGGGGAGCTGTTTTTT
CDR3: CASSQLFRGTRSPGELFF

J: TRBJ2-1
size: many
D: TRBD2
V: TRBV20-1
DNA: TGCAGTGCTAGATCCCCTAGCGGGTCCCCTGAGCAGTTCTTC
CDR3: CSARSPSGSPEQFF

J: TRBJ2-5
size: many
D: TRBD1
V: TRBV20-1
DNA: TGCAGTGCTTTCTCCGGGACAGGGGCTAGTGAGACCCAGTACTTC
CDR3: CSAFSGTGASETQYF

J: TRBJ2-7
size: .
D: .
V: TRBV9
DNA: TGTGCCAGCCCCTCGGTGGGCCAGACTTACGAGCAGTACTTC
CDR3: CASPSVGQTYEQYF

J: TRBJ2-3
size: .
D: TRBD2
V: TRBV20-1
DNA: TGCAGTGCTGGAGTTGAGACTAGCGGGAGGAGGGGCGCAGATACGCAGTATTTT
CDR3: CSAGVETSGRRGADTQYF

J: TRBJ2-7
size: many
D: .
V: TRBV27
DNA: TGTGCCAGCAGTTTAAGGGGTAGGAACTCCTACGAGCAGTACTTC
CDR3: CASSLRGRNSYEQYF

J: TRBJ2-1
size: medium-sized
D: .
V: TRBV7-9
DNA: TGTGCCAGCAGCTTAGCCCAGTCAACTTACAATGAGCAGTTCTTC
CDR3: CASSLAQSTYNEQFF

J: TRBJ2-7
size: .
D: .
V: TRBV6-1
DNA: TGTGCCAGCAGGGCTACCCGGGACGGATCCTACGAGCAGTACTTC
CDR3: CASRATRDGSYEQYF

J: TRBJ1-2
size: many
D: TRBD1
V: TRBV5-1
DNA: TGCGCCAGCAGCGCGGGGACAGGGGGCGCTAACTATGGCTACACCTTC
CDR3: CASSAGTGGANYGYTF

J: TRBJ2-5
size: many
D: .
V: TRBV20-1
DNA: TGCAGTGCTAGACCCAGGGCCGAGACCCAGTACTTC
CDR3: CSARPRAETQYF

J: TRBJ2-1
size: many
D: TRBD2
V: TRBV7-9
DNA: TGTGCCAGCAGCTTAGGACAAGGACTAGTCACCTACAATGAGCAGTTCTTC
CDR3: CASSLGQGLVTYNEQFF

J: TRBJ2-5
size: many
D: .
V: TRBV20-1
DNA: TGCAGTGCTAGTGGGGACAACGGGGAGACCCAGTACTTC
CDR3: CSASGDNGETQYF

J: TRBJ2-7
size: medium-sized
D: TRBD2
V: TRBV20-1
DNA: TGCAGTGCTAGCACGCCTGGCGGGAGGGCCTACGAGCAGTACTTC
CDR3: CSASTPGGRAYEQYF

J: TRBJ2-7
size: .
D: .
V: TRBV6-1
DNA: TGTGCCAGCAGTGAACCCGGTGGGAGGAGCTCCTACGAGCAGTACTTC
CDR3: CASSEPGGRSSYEQYF

J: TRBJ2-1
size: many
D: .
V: TRBV6-1
DNA: TGTGCCAGCAGCTACTACGGGGGACCGGGGTACAATGAGCAGTTCTTC
CDR3: CASSYYGGPGYNEQFF

J: TRBJ2-5
size: many
D: .
V: TRBV20-1
DNA: TGCAGTGCTATCCCCCCGTCGGGACAAAAAGAGACCCAGTACTTC
CDR3: CSAIPPSGQKETQYF

J: TRBJ2-1
size: medium-sized
D: .
V: TRBV15
DNA: TGTGCCACCAGCAGAGATCCCGGCAATGAGCAGTTCTTC
CDR3: CATSRDPGNEQFF

J: TRBJ1-2
size: few
D: TRBD1
V: TRBV5-6
DNA: TGTGCCAGCAGCTCTACCGGATCGGGACAGACTTATGGCTACACCTTC
CDR3: CASSSTGSGQTYGYTF

J: TRBJ2-1
size: .
D: TRBD2
V: TRBV20-1
DNA: TGCAGTGCTAGAGATAGCGGGAGTCACACATCAGGGGAGCAGTTCTTC
CDR3: CSARDSGSHTSGEQFF

J: TRBJ1-1
size: many
D: .
V: TRBV7-9
DNA: TGTGCCAGCAGCTTGTCACAGGGTGGGGCTTTCTTT
CDR3: CASSLSQGGAFF

J: TRBJ2-1
size: many
D: .
V: TRBV20-1
DNA: TGCAGTGGCGTGTGGGAGAGCTCCTACAATGAGCAGTTCTTC
CDR3: CSGVWESSYNEQFF

J: TRBJ1-3
size: many
D: .
V: TRBV4-2
DNA: TGTGCCAGCAGCCAAGATGGGGACTCTGGAAACACCATATATTTT
CDR3: CASSQDGDSGNTIYF

J: TRBJ1-2
size: many
D: .
V: TRBV30
DNA: TGTGCCTGGAGCCGAAACCAGGGATCGGGCTACACCTTC
CDR3: CAWSRNQGSGYTF

J: TRBJ1-5
size: .
D: .
V: TRBV6-1
DNA: TGTGCAAGCAGCCGGACCCGTGATCAGACCCAGCATTTT
CDR3: CASSRTRDQTQHF

J: TRBJ1-1
size: many
D: TRBD1
V: TRBV24-1
DNA: TGTGCCACCAGGGACAGGGAGAGTTCAGGAGCGAGTACTGAAGCTTTCTTT
CDR3: CATRDRESSGASTEAFF

J: TRBJ1-4
size: many
D: .
V: TRBV12-3/TRBV12-4
DNA: TGTGCCAGCAGTTTGCAGGGCGAAAAACTGTTTTTT
CDR3: CASSLQGEKLFF

J: TRBJ2-5
size: many
D: TRBD1
V: TRBV2
DNA: TGTGCCAGCAGCCTAGGACAGGGAACTAGTGAGACCCAGTACTTC
CDR3: CASSLGQGTSETQYF

J: TRBJ2-4
size: few
D: .
V: TRBV6-1
DNA: TGTGCCAGCACCCTATCCAAAAACATTCAGTACTTC
CDR3: CASTLSKNIQYF

J: TRBJ2-7
size: many
D: TRBD2
V: TRBV6-5
DNA: TGTGCCAGCAGTTACTCCCGCCCTAGCGGGACGGGAAGCTCCTACGAGCAGTACTTC
CDR3: CASSYSRPSGTGSSYEQYF

J: TRBJ1-2
size: .
D: TRBD1
V: TRBV4-1
DNA: TGCGCCAGCAGCCGGCCTCTCAGGGGGCTAGGCTATGGCCACACCTTC
CDR3: CASSRPLRGLGYGHTF

J: TRBJ2-1
size: many
D: .
V: TRBV27
DNA: TGTGCCAGCAGTTTAGTCCCCTACAATGAGCAGTTCTTC
CDR3: CASSLVPYNEQFF

J: TRBJ2-5
size: many
D: .
V: TRBV3-1
DNA: TGTGCCAGCAGCCACCGGGAGACCCAGTACTTC
CDR3: CASSHRETQYF

J: TRBJ1-5
size: .
D: .
V: TRBV28
DNA: TGTGCCAGCAGTTTGGCCGCCCCAGTGGGTAATCCCCAGCATTTT
CDR3: CASSLAAPVGNPQHF

J: TRBJ2-5
size: few
D: TRBD1
V: TRBV5-4
DNA: TGTGCCAGCAGCTTGGGCAGGGGGCTACGGGAGACCCAGTACTTC
CDR3: CASSLGRGLRETQYF

J: TRBJ1-2
size: .
D: .
V: TRBV28
DNA: TGTGCCAGCAGTTTATCTGGCGGCGGCCACACCTTT
CDR3: CASSLSGGGHTF

J: TRBJ2-3
size: many
D: TRBD2
V: TRBV27
DNA: TGTGCCAGCAGTTTAGGGACTAGCGGGAGAATACTGACCGCCACAGATACGCAGTATTTT
CDR3: CASSLGTSGRILTATDTQYF

J: TRBJ2-1
size: many
D: .
V: TRBV7-8
DNA: TGTGCCAGCAGCCCCCCGGACAGCCCGCCGGGCGATGAGCAGTTCTTC
CDR3: CASSPPDSPPGDEQFF

J: TRBJ1-1
size: many
D: .
V: TRBV19
DNA: TGTGCCAGTAGAATGCCCGGGGGTCGGGACACTGAAGCTTTCTTT
CDR3: CASRMPGGRDTEAFF